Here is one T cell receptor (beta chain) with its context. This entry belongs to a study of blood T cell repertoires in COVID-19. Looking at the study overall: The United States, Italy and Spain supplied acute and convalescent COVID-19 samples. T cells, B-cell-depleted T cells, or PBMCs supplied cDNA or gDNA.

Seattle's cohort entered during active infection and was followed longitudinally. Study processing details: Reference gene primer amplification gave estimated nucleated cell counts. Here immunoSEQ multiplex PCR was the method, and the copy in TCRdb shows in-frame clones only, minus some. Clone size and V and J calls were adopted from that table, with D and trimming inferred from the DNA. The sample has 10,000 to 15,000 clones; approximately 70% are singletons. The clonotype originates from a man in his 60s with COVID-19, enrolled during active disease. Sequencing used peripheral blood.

The CDR3 DNA sequence: TGTGCCACCAGTGACCCCCGACAGGGTACCAACACCGGGGAGCTGTTTTTT. This translates into CATSDPRQGTNTGELFF. The rearrangement uses TRBV24-1 and TRBJ2-2; TRBD1 matches 7 bases. With V trimmed by 4 bases and J by 2 bases, 9 bases remained unmatched. This CDR3 has 17 residues. Germline V gene sequence: CDR1 KGHDR, CDR2 SFDVKD.